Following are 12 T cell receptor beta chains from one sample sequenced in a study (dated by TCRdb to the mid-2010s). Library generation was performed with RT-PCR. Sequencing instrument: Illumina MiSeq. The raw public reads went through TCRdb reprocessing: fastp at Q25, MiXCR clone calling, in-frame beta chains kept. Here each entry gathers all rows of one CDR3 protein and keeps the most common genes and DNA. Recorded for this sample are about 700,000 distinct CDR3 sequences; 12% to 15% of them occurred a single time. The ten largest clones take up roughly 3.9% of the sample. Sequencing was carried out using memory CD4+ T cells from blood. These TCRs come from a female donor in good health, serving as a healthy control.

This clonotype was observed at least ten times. This chain's CDR3 is CASSQSGNSGANVLTF. The CDR3 region has the DNA TGCGCCAGCAGCCAGTCTGGTAACTCTGGGGCCAACGTCCTGACTTTC. The chain links TRBV4-3 to TRBJ2-6; no clear D gene. Germline V lookup: CDR1 LGHNA, CDR2 YSLEER. V lost 3 bases and J 0 bases, leaving 9 bases between the germline ends. The CDR3 is 16 amino acids.

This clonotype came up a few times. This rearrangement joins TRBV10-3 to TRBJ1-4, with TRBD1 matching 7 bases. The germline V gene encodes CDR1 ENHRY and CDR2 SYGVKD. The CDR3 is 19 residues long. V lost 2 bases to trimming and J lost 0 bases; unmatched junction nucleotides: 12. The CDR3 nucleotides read TGTGCCATCAGTGAGGGACAGGCACAGCGACTTGCAACTAATGAAAAACTGTTTTTT. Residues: CAISEGQAQRLATNEKLFF.

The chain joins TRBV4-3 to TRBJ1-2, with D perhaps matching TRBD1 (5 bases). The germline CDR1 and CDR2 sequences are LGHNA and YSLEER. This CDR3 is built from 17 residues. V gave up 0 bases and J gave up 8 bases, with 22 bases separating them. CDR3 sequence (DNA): TGCGCCAGCAGCCAAGATCTAGCGGGACTCTCCTATTTGGGCTACACCTTC. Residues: CASSQDLAGLSYLGYTF.

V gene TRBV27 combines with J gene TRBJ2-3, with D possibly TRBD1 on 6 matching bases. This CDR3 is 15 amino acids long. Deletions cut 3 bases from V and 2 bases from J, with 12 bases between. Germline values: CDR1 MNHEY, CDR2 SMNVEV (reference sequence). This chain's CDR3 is CASSFLDSLTDTQYF. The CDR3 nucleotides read TGTGCCAGCAGTTTCCTGGACAGCCTCACAGATACGCAGTATTTT.

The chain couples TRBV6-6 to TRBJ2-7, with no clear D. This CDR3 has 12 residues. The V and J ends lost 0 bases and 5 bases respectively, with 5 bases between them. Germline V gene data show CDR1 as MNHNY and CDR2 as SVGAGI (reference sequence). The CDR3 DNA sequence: TGTGCCAGCAGTTACTCGGGTCACGAGCAGTACTTC. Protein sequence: CASSYSGHEQYF.

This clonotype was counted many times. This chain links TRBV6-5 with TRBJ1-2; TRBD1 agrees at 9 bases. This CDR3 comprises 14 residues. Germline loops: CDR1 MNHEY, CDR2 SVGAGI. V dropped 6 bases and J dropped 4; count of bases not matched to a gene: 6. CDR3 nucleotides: TGTGCCAGCAGGTCCCCACAGGGGGCCTATGGCTACACCTTC. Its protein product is CASRSPQGAYGYTF.

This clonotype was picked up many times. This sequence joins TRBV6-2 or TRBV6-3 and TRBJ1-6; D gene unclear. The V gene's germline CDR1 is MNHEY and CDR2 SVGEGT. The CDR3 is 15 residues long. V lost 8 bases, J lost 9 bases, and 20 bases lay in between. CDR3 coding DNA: TGTGCCAGCTCCGAAGTCGGCGGTGGCGGTTCACCCCTCCACTTT. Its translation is CASSEVGGGGSPLHF.

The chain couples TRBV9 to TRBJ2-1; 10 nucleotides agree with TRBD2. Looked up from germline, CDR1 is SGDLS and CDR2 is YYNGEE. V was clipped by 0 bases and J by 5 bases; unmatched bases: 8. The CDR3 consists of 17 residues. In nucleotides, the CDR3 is TGTGCCAGCAGCGTAGCTACGCTAGCGGGGGAGAACAATGAGCAGTTCTTC. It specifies CASSVATLAGENNEQFF.

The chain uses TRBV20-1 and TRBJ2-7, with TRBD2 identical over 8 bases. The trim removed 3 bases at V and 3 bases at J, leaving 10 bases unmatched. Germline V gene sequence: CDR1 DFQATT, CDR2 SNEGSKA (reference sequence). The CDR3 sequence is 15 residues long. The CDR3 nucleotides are TGCAGTGCTAGTCTCACAAGCGGGGGAATCTACGAGCAGTACTTC. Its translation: CSASLTSGGIYEQYF.

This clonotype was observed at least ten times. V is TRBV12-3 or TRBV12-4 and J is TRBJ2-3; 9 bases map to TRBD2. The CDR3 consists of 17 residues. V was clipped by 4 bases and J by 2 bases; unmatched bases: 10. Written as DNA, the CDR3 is TGTGCCAGCAGTTCCATATCTAGCGGGGCGTACACAGATACGCAGTATTTT. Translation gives CASSSISSGAYTDTQYF.

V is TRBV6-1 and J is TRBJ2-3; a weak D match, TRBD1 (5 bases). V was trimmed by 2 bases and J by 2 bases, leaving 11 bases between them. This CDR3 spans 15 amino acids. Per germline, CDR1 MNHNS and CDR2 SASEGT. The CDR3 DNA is TGTGCCAGCAGTGAATTGTTGACAGACACAGATACGCAGTATTTT. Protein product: CASSELLTDTDTQYF.

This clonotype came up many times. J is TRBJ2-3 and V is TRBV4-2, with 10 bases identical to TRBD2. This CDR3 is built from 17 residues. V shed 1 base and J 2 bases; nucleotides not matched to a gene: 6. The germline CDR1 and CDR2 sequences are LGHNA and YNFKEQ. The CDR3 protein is CASSQGDSGRPTDTQYF. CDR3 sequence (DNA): TGTGCCAGCAGCCAAGGGGATAGCGGGAGGCCCACAGATACGCAGTATTTT.